One and the same sample provided the 17 T cell receptor beta chains below, sequenced in a study of blood T cells in healthy people across ages. A J-beta primer mix and a sample-barcoded 5' primer were used in a second PCR of roughly 6 to 12 cycles. TCRdb reanalysed the 5' RACE reads using MiXCR and keeps one entry per CDR3 protein. The data hold 700,000 to 1,000,000 distinct CDR3 sequences, with under 45% observed a single time. Sequencing was carried out using blood. Source of these receptors: a man aged 55 to 70 in good health.

The chain employs TRBV30 and TRBJ1-1; D ambiguous. The V end lost 0 bases, the J end lost 6 bases, and 14 bases lay between the germline ends. CDR1 is GTSNPN, CDR2 SVGIG, per germline (reference sequence). This CDR3 has 14 residues. For the CDR3, the DNA is TGTGCCTGGAGTGTACTACAGTTGAGAGCTGAAGCTTTCTTT. It is translated as CAWSVLQLRAEAFF.

The chain recombines TRBV12-3 or TRBV12-4 with TRBJ2-5, with a weak D call TRBD1 (5 bases). The J call is doubtful: the DNA matches TRBJ2-1 better. CDR3 length: 13 residues. The CDR3 spells CASSHDSQETQFF. CDR3 nucleotides: TGTGCCAGCAGTCACGACAGCCAAGAGACCCAGTTCTTC.

This clonotype was found a few times. This chain connects TRBV7-2 to TRBJ1-1; D perhaps matches TRBD1 (6 bases). V was cut by 4 bases and J by 1 base, with 10 bases left in between. This CDR3 has 14 amino acids. CDR1 SGHTA and CDR2 FQGNSA come from the germline V gene. The CDR3 bases are TGTGCCAGCAGCTGGGACATAAAGAACACTGAAGCTTTCTTT. It encodes CASSWDIKNTEAFF. The full variable domain, in which reference TRBV7-2 and TRBJ1-1 provide the parts outside the CDR3, is GAGVSQSPSNKVTEKGKDVELRCDPISGHTALYWYRQSLGQGLEFLIYFQGNSAPDKSGLPSDRFSAERTGGSVSTLTIQRTQQEDSAVYLCASSWDIKNTEAFFGQGTRLTVV.

The chain has TRBV29-1 and TRBJ2-7; TRBD2 matches 7 bases. Germline V gene data show CDR1 as SQVTM and CDR2 as ANQGSEA. With 3 bases clipped from V and 5 bases from J, the junction kept 7 bases outside the gene matches. CDR3 length equals 13 residues. The CDR3 spells CSVDGGFLNEQYF. In DNA, the CDR3 is TGCAGCGTTGACGGGGGGTTCCTCAACGAGCAGTACTTC.

The rearrangement links TRBV20-1 to TRBJ1-6, with D possibly matching TRBD1 (6 bases). Germline V gives CDR1 DFQATT, CDR2 SNEGSKA (reference sequence). The length of the CDR3 is 16 residues. V was clipped by 0 bases and J by 0 bases, with 9 bases between them. The CDR3 coding sequence is TGCAGTGCTAGAGACGACAGGAACTCCTATAATTCACCCCTCCACTTT. It specifies CSARDDRNSYNSPLHF.

V gene TRBV6-2 or TRBV6-3 combines with J gene TRBJ2-2, with 7 bases lining up with TRBD1. The CDR3 is 15 amino acids. Germline assignment: CDR1 MNHEY and CDR2 SVGEGT. The V gene end was trimmed by 2 bases and the J gene end by 4 bases; junction bases not matched to a gene: 4. CDR3 protein: CASSYDRVATGELFF. The CDR3 DNA reads TGTGCCAGCAGTTACGACAGGGTGGCCACCGGGGAGCTGTTTTTT.

Concerning this clonotype itself: The junction departs from germline at one end; a sequencing error may be responsible. V gene TRBV3-1 combines with J gene TRBJ2-7, with a weak D call TRBD1 (5 bases). Germline CDR1 and CDR2: LGHDT and YNNKEL (reference sequence). CDR3 length: 14 amino acids. DNA for the CDR3: TGTGCCAACAGCCAAGGGGTTAGAGCCTACGAGCAGTACTTC. It is translated as CANSQGVRAYEQYF.

This chain joins TRBV16 and TRBJ1-4; D ambiguous. V was clipped by 2 bases and J by 4 bases, with 8 bases between them. This CDR3 has 14 amino acids. The germline V gene has CDR1 KGHSY and CDR2 FQNENV. The CDR3 coding sequence is TGTGCCAGCAGCCAACGTGCGGGTAATGAAAAACTGTTTTTT. The encoded protein is CASSQRAGNEKLFF.

This clonotype was counted ten times or more. The J gene is TRBJ1-2, the V gene TRBV7-2; the D gene is possibly TRBD1 (6 bases). This CDR3 has 15 residues. Looked up from germline, CDR1 is SGHTA and CDR2 is FQGNSA. The V end was cut by 0 bases, the J end by 4 bases, with 12 bases between. The DNA for the CDR3 is TGTGCCAGCAGCTTAGCGGCGGGGGCGAGCTATGGCTACACCTTC. It codes for CASSLAAGASYGYTF. Full variable domain (missing parts from reference TRBV7-2 and TRBJ1-2): GAGVSQSPSNKVTEKGKDVELRCDPISGHTALYWYRQSLGQGLEFLIYFQGNSAPDKSGLPSDRFSAERTGGSVSTLTIQRTQQEDSAVYLCASSLAAGASYGYTFGSGTRLTVV.

The chain employs TRBV20-1 and TRBJ1-1, with 7 nucleotides matching TRBD1. This CDR3 has 17 amino acids. The germline CDR1 and CDR2 sequences are DFQATT and SNEGSKA (reference sequence). V was pared by 6 bases and J by 0 bases, with 16 bases of the junction left unmatched. CDR3 in amino acids: CSASLGRGQYMNTEAFF. The CDR3 DNA is TGCAGTGCGTCCCTCGGGAGGGGACAGTACATGAACACTGAAGCTTTCTTT.

The chain carries TRBV7-2 and TRBJ1-4; D is uncertain. CDR1 is SGHTA and CDR2 is FQGNSA in the germline V gene. With 5 bases removed from V and 14 bases from J, the gap between germline ends came to 18 bases. CDR3 size: 13 residues. The CDR3 is CASSPRFVGGLFF. The CDR3 region has the DNA TGTGCCAGCAGCCCCCGCTTCGTGGGCGGGCTGTTTTTT.

With regard to this clonotype: At one boundary the junction diverges from the germline segment, which might be a read error. The chain joins TRBV5-1 to TRBJ2-3, with 15 bases matching TRBD2. This CDR3 is 17 amino acids long. Germline CDR1 and CDR2: SGHRS and YFSETQ. CDR3 nucleotides: TGCGCCGGCAGCCCCGGACTAGCGGGGGGGCTGGGAGATACGCAGTATTTT. This encodes CAGSPGLAGGLGDTQYF.

V gene TRBV2 combines with J gene TRBJ2-1; D unclear. V was clipped by 1 base and J by 7 bases, with 8 bases between them. This CDR3 has 13 residues. Looked up from germline, CDR1 is SNHLY and CDR2 is FYNNEI. The CDR3 bases are TGTGCCAGCAGTGAAGGTAGAAGAAATGAGCAGTTCTTC. The encoded protein is CASSEGRRNEQFF. Looking up the rest from reference TRBV2 and TRBJ2-1 gives the full variable domain: EPEVTQTPSHQVTQMGQEVILRCVPISNHLYFYWYRQILGQKVEFLVSFYNNEISEKSEIFDDQFSVERPDGSNFTLKIRSTKLEDSAMYFCASSEGRRNEQFFGPGTRLTVL.

This clonotype was observed a handful of times. The chain carries TRBV20-1 and TRBJ2-7; 7 bases line up with TRBD2. Germline lookup yields CDR1 DFQATT and CDR2 SNEGSKA (reference sequence). CDR3 size: 16 residues. V trimming: 0 bases; J trimming: 0 bases; junction bases outside the gene matches: 8. The CDR3 DNA is TGCAGTGCTAGAGACTGGAGCGGGGAAAGCTCCTACGAGCAGTACTTC. Residues: CSARDWSGESSYEQYF.

The V call is TRBV29-1, the J call TRBJ2-5, with TRBD2 identical over 8 bases. V lost 0 bases and J lost 5; bases outside the gene matches: 5. Germline values: CDR1 SQVTM, CDR2 ANQGSEA. The CDR3 covers 14 residues. CDR3 protein: CSVEERGVGETQYF. For the CDR3, the DNA is TGCAGCGTTGAAGAGCGGGGGGTTGGGGAGACCCAGTACTTC.

This chain links TRBV27 with TRBJ2-7; TRBD1 matches 9 bases. Germline CDR1 reads MNHEY; CDR2 reads SMNVEV (reference sequence). V was pared by 6 bases and J by 10 bases, with 13 bases of the junction left unmatched. CDR3 length: 14 amino acids. CDR3 nucleotide sequence: TGTGCCAGCAGCAGAGAGGGGACAGGGTGGGCCCAGTACTTC. This encodes CASSREGTGWAQYF.

J is TRBJ2-7 and V is TRBV28; 7 nucleotides match TRBD1. V shed 2 bases, J shed 3 bases, and the junction held 7 bases outside the gene matches. Germline V gives CDR1 MDHEN, CDR2 SYDVKM. The CDR3 contains 15 residues. DNA for the CDR3: TGTGCCAGCAGTTTAATACCTTCAGGGGGCTACGAGCAGTACTTC. It codes for CASSLIPSGGYEQYF.